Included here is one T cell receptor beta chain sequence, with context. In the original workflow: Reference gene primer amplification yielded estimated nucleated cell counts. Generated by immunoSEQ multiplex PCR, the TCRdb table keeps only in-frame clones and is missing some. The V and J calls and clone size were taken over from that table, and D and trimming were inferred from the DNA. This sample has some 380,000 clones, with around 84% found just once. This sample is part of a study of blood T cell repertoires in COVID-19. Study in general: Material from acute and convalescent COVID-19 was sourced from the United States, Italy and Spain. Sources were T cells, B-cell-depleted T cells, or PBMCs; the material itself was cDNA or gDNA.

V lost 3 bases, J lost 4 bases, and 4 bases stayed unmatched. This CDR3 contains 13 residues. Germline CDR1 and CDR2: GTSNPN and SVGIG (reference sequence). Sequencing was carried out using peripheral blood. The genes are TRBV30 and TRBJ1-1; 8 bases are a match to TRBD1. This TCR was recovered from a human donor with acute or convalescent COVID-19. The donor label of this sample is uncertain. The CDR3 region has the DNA TGTGCCTGGAGAGACAGGGGAAGCACTGAAGCTTTCTTT. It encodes CAWRDRGSTEAFF.